This T cell receptor beta chain originates from a study of blood T cell repertoires in COVID-19. Study context: Whether acute or convalescent, the COVID-19 samples came from the United States, Italy and Spain.

In the source study's methods: Amplifying reference gene primers gave estimates of nucleated cell counts. Clones were read by immunoSEQ multiplex PCR, and TCRdb kept only the in-frame ones, dropping some. V, J and clone size are those of that table, while D and trimming were read from the DNA. Here the sample spans approximately 210,000 clones, about 85% being singletons. Per the germline V gene, CDR1 is SGHAT and CDR2 is FQNNGV. There are 14 residues in the CDR3. V lost 2 bases and J lost 2, with 10 bases in between. This chain connects TRBV11-2 to TRBJ2-7, with unresolved D. Sequenced: peripheral blood. This receptor was obtained from a man in his thirties or forties with active or convalescent COVID-19. DNA of the CDR3: TGTGCCAGCAGCTTATTGAACAGCCCCTACGAGCAGTACTTC. Translation: CASSLLNSPYEQYF.